This record concerns one TCR beta chain sequence. There is no known antigen for this receptor. The input lacks base qualities; no much larger clone sits a single base away. Each collaborating institution followed its own protocols to collect whole blood in K2EDTA tubes. For TCRbeta analysis, collaborator samples were shipped as frozen whole blood, as isolated PBMCs, or as DNA extracted from either sample type. The trim is 6 bases for V and 7 bases for J, with a gap of 19 bases between the germline ends. Reading the germline V gene gives CDR1 MNHEY and CDR2 SVGAGI. Spanning cysteine to phenylalanine, the CDR3 consists of 15 amino acids. Of the read, only the CDR3 DNA is kept; its 45 bases are in frame from base 1. This sample was included in a study of blood T cell repertoires in COVID-19 (dated by TCRdb to 2020 to 2021). Concerning the study at large: Samples covering the acute and convalescent phases of COVID-19 were provided by collaborators in the United States, Italy and Spain. Subjects who had been exposed to COVID-19, were actively infected with it, or had recovered from it provided the deeply sampled blood TCRbeta repertoires that made up the dataset. The prospective study material was composed of cDNA or gDNA derived from T cells, B-cell-depleted T cells, or PBMCs. Where HLA class I and class II types were available, the types were taken from metadata supplied by the sample provider, not from assay-based typing. A de-identified subject ID, COVID-19 status, age in years and sex were almost always included in the sample metadata. The repertoires were released in a freely available public database meant as a resource for research on the immune response to SARS-CoV-2. The samples were drawn from the first 160 participants of the ongoing ImmuneRACE study and from 950 to 1,500 subjects provided by 6 global collaborators.

The immunoSEQ Assay, a bias-controlled multiplex PCR, was used to amplify TCRbeta CDR3 regions from genomic DNA. As for the original processing: The number of nucleated cells in each sample was estimated by amplification of reference gene primers within the assay. To quantify the absolute abundance of each unique TCRbeta CDR3 rearrangement, sequence reads were collapsed and filtered. For each sample, productive Simpson clonality was calculated as the square root of Simpson's diversity index across productive rearrangements. TCRdb holds this immuneACCESS table with in-frame rearrangements only. Some clones are missing; in checked studies, unresolved V genes explain under half, and the rest has no known cause. That table supplies the V and J calls and clone size; D and trimming were determined from the DNA. The table for this sample lists about 190,000 clones; 75% to 90% of them were counted only once. The ten largest clones take up 1.1% of the sample.

The study at large found these results: The amount of clinical and demographic metadata varied by source and participant and was provided uncurated.

This receptor chain uses TRBV6-5 and TRBJ2-1, with the D gene too uncertain to name. This TCR was sampled from a young man with acute or convalescent COVID-19. The sequenced material came from peripheral blood. The CDR3 is CASRSPTVDGNEQFF. The sequenced DNA is TGTGCCAGCAGGTCACCGACCGTCGACGGGAATGAGCAGTTCTTC.